A single T cell receptor (beta chain) is shown here with its context. Its antigen remains unknown. TCRdb reworked the 5' RACE reads into one entry per CDR3 protein, no DNA. The sample features more than 400,000 distinct CDR3 sequences, with 7.3% in its top ten. The data derive from a study of T cells expressing NK-cell markers. Study summary: Sequencing of TCR beta repertoires drew on sorted CD3+CD56+NKG2C+, CD3+CD56+NKG2C- and CD3+CD56-NKG2C+ T cells. The eight sequenced donors comprised seven who were HCMV-seropositive and one who was seronegative. Study results and limitations: Of the CD8+ T cell pool in over 5 donors, roughly 1.0-8% was accounted for by dominant NKG2C+ clonotypes. Several of the donors also had these clonotypes leading their CD3+CD56-NKG2C+ fraction.

Germline CDR1 MNHEY, CDR2 SMNVEV (reference sequence). The CDR3 covers 16 residues. Source material: blood T cells: a sorted CD56 or NKG2C T cell subset, CD4+ or CD8+ T cells, or bulk PBMC T cells (not recorded which). The TCR originated in a woman between 18 and 70 years old in good health. The V call is TRBV27, the J call TRBJ2-3; TCRdb's D call of TRBD2 is untestable without DNA. The CDR3 reads CASSSLAGLHTDTQYF.